This TCR beta chain stems from a study of shared clonotypes between healthy human individuals (dated by TCRdb to 2018 to 2021). About the study as a whole: A few men and a couple of women, aged 18 to 49 years, made up the cohort. For each donor, three plates each were used for CD4 naive and CD4 memory, two plates were used for CD8 naive, and one plate was used for CD8 memory. To estimate repertoire size and how much clonotypes are shared between individuals, the study performed deep sequencing of blood TCR repertoires from roughly five healthy adults. Libraries were prepared and TCR repertoires were sequenced by different laboratories using diverse techniques, in order to increase sequencing depth and limit assay-specific biases. Per donor, leukapheresis produced somewhere between about 0.85 and 8.9 billion PBMCs.

CDR1 and CDR2, per the germline V gene, are SGHNT and YENEEA. Relative to germline, V is missing 4 bases and J is missing 5 bases, with 4 bases of the junction outside any gene match. Including cysteine and phenylalanine, the CDR3 has 13 amino acids. The kept DNA is CDR3 alone, 39 bases in frame from the first base. Comment on this clone: The antigen it binds to is not known. The input lacks base qualities; no much larger clone sits a single base away.

Using the deep immunoSEQ assay, TCR CDR3 regions were amplified from genomic DNA by multiplex PCR. Genomic DNA extracted from each cell subset was distributed evenly over all wells of several immunoSEQ 96-well plates, and each plate served as one replicate. For sorted subsets, about 200 ng genomic DNA, equal to 25,000 to 35,000 T cell genomes, was loaded into each replicate PCR. Purified libraries were measured with a Qubit 3.0 fluorometer, size-checked on a Bioanalyzer 2100, and measured again with the KAPA Library Quantification kit. Every immunoSEQ 96-well plate was sequenced on a dedicated single-read 150-cycle Illumina NextSeq 550 flow cell. In the original analysis: Because the immunoSEQ output included only junctional sequences and no quality scores, the filtering could not be the same as the filtering used for full-length reads. To assign V/J genes and CDR3, sequences were annotated using PyIR, a Python wrapper for IgBLAST v1.9, with IMGT germline references. Any read was removed if the V/J assignment was weak (E-value above 1e-6), the CDR3 was missing, or the read contained stop codons, out-of-frame junctions, or ambiguous translated residues. A V3J clonotype was defined by an identical inferred V gene, J gene, and CDR3 amino acid sequence. Percentage overlap between repertoires was computed as shared unique clonotypes divided by the size of the smaller repertoire. Repertoire richness was assessed with RTK rarefaction, the Chao1 estimator, and Recon v2.1 estimates of unobserved clonotypes. OLGA was used to compute generation probabilities for all TCRbeta clonotypes that the gDNA method yielded from a handful of donors. The table was pulled from immuneACCESS by TCRdb, which kept in-frame rearrangements only. Such tables lose some clones; where checked, under half of the loss comes from unresolved V genes, and the rest has no known cause. The V and J calls and clone size were taken over from that table, and D and trimming were inferred from the DNA. The sample profile shows some 1,100,000 clones; 75% to 80% of them were found once. Approximately 0.56% of the sample lies in the top ten.

The donors were healthy, HIV-negative adults with no recently reported acute infections or vaccinations. Every donor was a Caucasian adult residing in Nashville, Tennessee, USA. Magnetic negative selection was used to enrich CD4+ T cells, after which naive cells were positively selected on CD45RA and the negative fraction became the memory subset. After blood collection by leukapheresis, PBMCs were isolated using Ficoll-Histopaque density gradient centrifugation and then cryopreserved in the vapor phase of liquid nitrogen. Purity and quantity of every magnetically sorted T cell population were checked by analytical flow cytometry. Genomic DNA was isolated from every sorted fraction and measured by UV absorbance on a Nanodrop 2000c. Study-level results and caveats: Rarefaction of sorted-subset datasets indicated incomplete sequencing despite the large sequencing depth. Compared with non-shared clonotypes, the clonotypes found in all four sorted-subset donors had higher generation probabilities. Only blood was sampled, and tissue TCR repertoires likely differ from those in blood. Naive subsets generally had larger estimated clonotype richness than memory subsets. The small number of donors limited the genetic and exposure-history diversity represented. Across several donors, roughly 5.1% of naive CD4, over 3% of naive CD8, 2.3% of memory CD4, and approximately 0.4% of memory CD8 clonotypes were shared. Pairwise subsampling led to the expectation that sequencing depth would affect the degree of clonotype sharing among donors.

This TCR derives from a man aged 18 to 30 in good health. Some clones in this sample may be carry-over from other donors' samples. The sequencing sample was made of memory CD4+ T cells from PBMCs. Reading the label with the study, this specimen's cell subset or site is: CD45RA-negative fraction. The V and J genes are TRBV11-3 and TRBJ2-7; 8 nucleotides in the junction match TRBD2. CDR3 loop: CASSSGTSDEQYF. The base sequence is TGTGCCAGCAGCTCCGGGACTAGTGACGAGCAGTACTTC.